This TCR beta chain came from a study of T-cell reconstitution after alpha-beta-depleted transplantation in children. Looked up from germline, CDR1 is LNHDA and CDR2 is SQIVND (reference sequence). Trimming pared 4 bases from V and 4 bases from J, leaving 13 bases between. CDR3 length: 14 amino acids. The table lists this clonotype with a few counts. The TCRbeta library was prepared with unique molecular identifiers. MiXCR, run by TCRdb on the PCR reads, gives a single entry per CDR3 protein. The profile shows approximately 350,000 distinct CDR3 sequences, about a tenth of them singletons. This receptor was obtained from a human donor who donated a stem cell graft to a child with acute lymphoblastic leukemia. The sequencing here drew on PBMCs from the stem cell graft donor, taken from the stem cell graft. The chain employs TRBV19 and TRBJ1-1; D gene ambiguous. The CDR3 spells CASSTDPAGTEAFF. CDR3 in DNA: TGTGCCAGTAGTACTGACCCAGCCGGCACTGAAGCTTTCTTT.